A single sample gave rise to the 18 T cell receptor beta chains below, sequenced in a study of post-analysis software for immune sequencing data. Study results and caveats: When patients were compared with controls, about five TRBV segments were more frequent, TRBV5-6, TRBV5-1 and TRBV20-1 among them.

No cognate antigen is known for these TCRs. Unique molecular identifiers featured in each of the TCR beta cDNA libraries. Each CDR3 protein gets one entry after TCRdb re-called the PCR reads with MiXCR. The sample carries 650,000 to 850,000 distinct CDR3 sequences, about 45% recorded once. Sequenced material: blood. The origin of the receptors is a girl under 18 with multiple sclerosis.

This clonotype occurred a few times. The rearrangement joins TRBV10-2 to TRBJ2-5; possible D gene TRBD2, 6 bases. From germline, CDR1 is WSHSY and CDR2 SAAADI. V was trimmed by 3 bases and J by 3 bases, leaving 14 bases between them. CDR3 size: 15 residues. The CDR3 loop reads CASSDGTLGEETQYF. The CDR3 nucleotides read TGCGCCAGCAGTGACGGGACTCTCGGGGAAGAGACCCAGTACTTC.

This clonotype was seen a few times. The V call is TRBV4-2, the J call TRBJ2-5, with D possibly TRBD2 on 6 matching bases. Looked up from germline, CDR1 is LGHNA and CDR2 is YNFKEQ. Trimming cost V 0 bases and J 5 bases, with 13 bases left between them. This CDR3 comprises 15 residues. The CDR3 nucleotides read TGTGCCAGCAGCCAAGAGGAGGGTTTAAAGGAGACCCAGTACTTC. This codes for CASSQEEGLKETQYF.

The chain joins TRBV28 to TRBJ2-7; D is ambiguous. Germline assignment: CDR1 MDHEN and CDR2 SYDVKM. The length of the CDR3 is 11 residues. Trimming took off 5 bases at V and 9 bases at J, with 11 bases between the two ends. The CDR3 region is CASSTGPGQYF. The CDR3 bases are TGTGCCAGCAGTACCGGACCCGGGCAGTACTTC.

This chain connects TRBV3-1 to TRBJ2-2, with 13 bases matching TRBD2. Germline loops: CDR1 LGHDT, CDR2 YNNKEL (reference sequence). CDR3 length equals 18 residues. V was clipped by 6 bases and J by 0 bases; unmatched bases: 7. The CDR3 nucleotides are TGTGCCAGCAGAAACACGGGACTAGCGGGAACGAACACCGGGGAGCTGTTTTTT. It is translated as CASRNTGLAGTNTGELFF. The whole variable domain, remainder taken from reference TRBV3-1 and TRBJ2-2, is DTAVSQTPKYLVTQMGNDKSIKCEQNLGHDTMYWYKQDSKKFLKIMFSYNNKELIINETVPNRFSPKSPDKAHLNLHINSLELGDSAVYFCASRNTGLAGTNTGELFFGEGSRLTVL.

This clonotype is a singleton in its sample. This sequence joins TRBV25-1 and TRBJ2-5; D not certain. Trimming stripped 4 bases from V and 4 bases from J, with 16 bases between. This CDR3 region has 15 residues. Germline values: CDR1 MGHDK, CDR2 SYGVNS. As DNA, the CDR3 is TGTGCCAGCAGTGGGCCCCGAACGGGTGTAGAGACCCAGTACTTC. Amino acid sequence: CASSGPRTGVETQYF.

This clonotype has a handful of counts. CDR3 loop: CSVVRGGYNEQFF. Here the CDR3 DNA reads TGCAGCGTTGTCCGCGGGGGGTACAATGAGCAGTTCTTC. The chain links TRBV29-1 to TRBJ2-1; 8 bases align to TRBD2. V was clipped by 4 bases and J by 4 bases; unmatched bases: 3. This CDR3 is 13 amino acids long. CDR1 is SQVTM and CDR2 is ANQGSEA in the germline V gene.

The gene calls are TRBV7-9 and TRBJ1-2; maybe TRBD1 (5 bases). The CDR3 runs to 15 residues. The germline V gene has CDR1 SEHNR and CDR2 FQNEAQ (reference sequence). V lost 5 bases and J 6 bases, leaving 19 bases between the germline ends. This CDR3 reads CASSDPGRGGNGYTF. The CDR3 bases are TGTGCCAGCAGCGATCCGGGACGCGGCGGGAATGGCTACACCTTC.

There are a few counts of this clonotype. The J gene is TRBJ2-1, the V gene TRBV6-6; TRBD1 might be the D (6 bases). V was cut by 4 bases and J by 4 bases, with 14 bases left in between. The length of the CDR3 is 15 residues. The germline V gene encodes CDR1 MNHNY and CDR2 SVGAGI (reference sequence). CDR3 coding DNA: TGTGCCAGCAGTTCCCACGGACAGCTATACAATGAGCAGTTCTTC. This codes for CASSSHGQLYNEQFF.

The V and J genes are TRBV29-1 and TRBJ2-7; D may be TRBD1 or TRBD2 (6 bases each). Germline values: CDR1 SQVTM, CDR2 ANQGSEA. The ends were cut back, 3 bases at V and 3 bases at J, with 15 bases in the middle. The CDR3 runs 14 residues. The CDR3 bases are TGCAGCGTTGACGGGGTAGGGGGGATCTACGAGCAGTACTTC. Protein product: CSVDGVGGIYEQYF.

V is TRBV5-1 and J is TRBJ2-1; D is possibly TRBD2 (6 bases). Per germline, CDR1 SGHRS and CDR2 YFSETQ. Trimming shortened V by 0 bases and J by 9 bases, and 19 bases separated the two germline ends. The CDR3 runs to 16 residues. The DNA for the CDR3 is TGCGCCAGCAGCTTGGAGGGGCAGGGAATAGCGGTTGAGCAGTTCTTC. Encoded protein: CASSLEGQGIAVEQFF.

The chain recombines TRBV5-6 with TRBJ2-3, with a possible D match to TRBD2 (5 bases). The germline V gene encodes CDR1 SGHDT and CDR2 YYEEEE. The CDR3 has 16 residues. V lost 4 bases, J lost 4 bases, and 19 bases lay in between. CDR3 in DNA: TGTGCCAGCAGCCTTTTCATCGGGGATGTGGCAGATACGCAGTATTTT. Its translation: CASSLFIGDVADTQYF.

CDR3 nucleotide sequence: TGCGCCAGCAGCTTGACAGGGGAATTGGGCTACACCTTC. As protein: CASSLTGELGYTF. The chain uses TRBV5-1 and TRBJ1-2; 7 nucleotides agree with TRBD1. The CDR3 contains 13 residues. The V gene end was trimmed by 1 base and the J gene end by 8 bases; junction bases not matched to a gene: 5. The germline CDR1 and CDR2 sequences are SGHRS and YFSETQ.

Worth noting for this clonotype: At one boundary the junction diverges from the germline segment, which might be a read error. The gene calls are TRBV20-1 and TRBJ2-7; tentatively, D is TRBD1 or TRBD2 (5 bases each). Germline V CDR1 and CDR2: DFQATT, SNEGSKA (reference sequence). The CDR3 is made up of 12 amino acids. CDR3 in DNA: TGCAGTACTAGAGGGACCAGCAACGAGCAGTACTTC. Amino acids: CSTRGTSNEQYF.

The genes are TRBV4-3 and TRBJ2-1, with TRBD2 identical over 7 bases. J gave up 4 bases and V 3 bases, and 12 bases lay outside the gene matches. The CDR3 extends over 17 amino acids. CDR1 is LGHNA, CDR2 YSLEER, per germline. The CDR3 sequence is CASSQSSGRTPYNEQFF. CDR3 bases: TGCGCCAGCAGCCAGTCTAGCGGTCGGACCCCATACAATGAGCAGTTCTTC.

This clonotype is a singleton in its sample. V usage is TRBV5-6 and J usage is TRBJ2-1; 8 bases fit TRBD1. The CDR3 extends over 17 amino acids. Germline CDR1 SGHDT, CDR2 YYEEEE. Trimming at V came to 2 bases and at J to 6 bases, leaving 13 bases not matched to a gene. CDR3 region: CASSFTRQGISFNEQFF. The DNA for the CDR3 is TGTGCCAGCAGCTTTACGCGACAGGGGATTTCGTTCAATGAGCAGTTCTTC.

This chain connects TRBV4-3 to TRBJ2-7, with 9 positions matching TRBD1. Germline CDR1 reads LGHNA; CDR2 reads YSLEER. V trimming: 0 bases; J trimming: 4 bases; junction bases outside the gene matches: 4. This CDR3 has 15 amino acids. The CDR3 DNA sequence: TGCGCCAGCAGCCAAGATGGGACAGGGATTTACGAGCAGTACTTC. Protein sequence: CASSQDGTGIYEQYF.

The CDR3 region has the DNA TGTGCCAGCAGTTTACAGGGAACCTTCGGATTTTGGCAGCCCCAGCATTTT. Translating it yields CASSLQGTFGFWQPQHF. The chain employs TRBV12-3 or TRBV12-4 and TRBJ1-5; a weak D match, TRBD1 (5 bases). The CDR3 is made up of 17 amino acids. V lost 2 bases and J lost 7, with 21 bases in between.

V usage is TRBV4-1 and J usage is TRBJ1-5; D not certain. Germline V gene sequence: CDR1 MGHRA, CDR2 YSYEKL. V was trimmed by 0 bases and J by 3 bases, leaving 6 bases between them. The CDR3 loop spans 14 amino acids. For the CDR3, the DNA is TGCGCCAGCAGCCAAGAAGGTAACAATCAGCCCCAGCATTTT. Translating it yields CASSQEGNNQPQHF.